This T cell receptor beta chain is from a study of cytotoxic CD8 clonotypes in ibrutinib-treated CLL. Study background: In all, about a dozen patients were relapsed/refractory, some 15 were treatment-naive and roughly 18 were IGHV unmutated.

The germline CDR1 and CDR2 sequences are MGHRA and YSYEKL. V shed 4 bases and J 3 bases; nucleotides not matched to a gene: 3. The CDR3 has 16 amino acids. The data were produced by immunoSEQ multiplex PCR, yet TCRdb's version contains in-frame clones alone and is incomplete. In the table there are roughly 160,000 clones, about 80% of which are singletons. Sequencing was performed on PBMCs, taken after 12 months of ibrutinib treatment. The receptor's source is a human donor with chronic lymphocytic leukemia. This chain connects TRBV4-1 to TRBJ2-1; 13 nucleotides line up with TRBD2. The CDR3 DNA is TGCGCCAGCAGCCGCGGGACTAGCGGGATCTACAATGAGCAGTTCTTC. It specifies CASSRGTSGIYNEQFF.